These 7 T cell receptor beta chains were sequenced from one sample in a study of T cell responses to AZD1222 COVID-19 vaccine. The assay was immunoSEQ multiplex PCR, and TCRdb's table has in-frame clones only and misses some. The sample includes about 120,000 clones, over 75% of them seen just once. This specimen was peripheral blood, taken on day 0 of AZD1222 vaccination. The receptors originated from an adult in good health.

V and J are TRBV6-6 and TRBJ1-2, with no clear D. Germline assignment: CDR1 MNHNY and CDR2 SVGAGI (reference sequence). The CDR3 totals 13 residues. Trimming removed 2 bases from V and 2 bases from J, with 6 bases in between. The CDR3 DNA follows: TGTGCCAGCAGTTACGCAGACAACTATGGCTACACCTTC. As protein: CASSYADNYGYTF.

The V call is TRBV20-1, the J call TRBJ1-2; D gene ambiguous. V gave up 0 bases and J gave up 10 bases, with 6 bases separating them. The CDR3 contains 10 residues. The germline gives CDR1 DFQATT, CDR2 SNEGSKA (reference sequence). The CDR3 is CSARDRFYTF. The CDR3 DNA sequence: TGCAGTGCTAGAGATAGGTTCTACACCTTC.

This rearrangement joins TRBV7-2 to TRBJ2-3, with 10 nucleotides matching TRBD2. Trimming removed 6 bases from V and 2 bases from J; junction bases left unmatched: 5. The CDR3 extends over 15 amino acids. Germline CDR1 reads SGHTA; CDR2 reads FQGNSA. CDR3 nucleotides: TGTGCCAGCAGTATAGCGGGGGGTATCACAGATACGCAGTATTTT. Translation gives CASSIAGGITDTQYF. Using reference TRBV7-2 and TRBJ2-3 for the parts outside the CDR3, the full variable domain is GAGVSQSPSNKVTEKGKDVELRCDPISGHTALYWYRQSLGQGLEFLIYFQGNSAPDKSGLPSDRFSAERTGGSVSTLTIQRTQQEDSAVYLCASSIAGGITDTQYFGPGTRLTVL.

The chain couples TRBV5-4 to TRBJ2-7; D might be TRBD2 (6 bases). Germline V CDR1 and CDR2: SGHNT, YYREEE (reference sequence). Trimming cost V 0 bases and J 3 bases, with 16 bases left between them. This CDR3 has 16 amino acids. For the CDR3, the DNA is TGTGCCAGCAGCTTGGCGTTGGGAGGCGGTCGCTACGAGCAGTACTTC. Its protein is CASSLALGGGRYEQYF.

The chain employs TRBV2 and TRBJ2-3; D is undetermined. V gave up 1 base and J gave up 0 bases, with 14 bases separating them. Germline V gene lookup returns CDR1 SNHLY and CDR2 FYNNEI. The CDR3 contains 17 residues. The CDR3 loop reads CASSEEETEPSTDTQYF. In nucleotides, the CDR3 is TGTGCCAGCAGTGAAGAGGAAACGGAACCTAGCACAGATACGCAGTATTTT.

This clone was seen a few times. The chain is built from TRBV2 and TRBJ2-7; no clear D gene. V lost 5 bases to trimming and J lost 12 bases, with 17 bases between them. The CDR3 has 12 residues. Germline V lookup: CDR1 SNHLY, CDR2 FYNNEI. CDR3 in DNA: TGTGCCAGCAGTTCACGCGAGCGTATTCGGTACTTC. Translating it yields CASSSRERIRYF.

The chain carries TRBV9 and TRBJ2-5, with 7 bases lining up with TRBD1. After removal of 2 bases from V and 3 bases from J, the junction contained 7 bases not matched to a gene. The CDR3 loop spans 15 amino acids. Germline CDR1 SGDLS, CDR2 YYNGEE. The chain's CDR3 is CASSVGDRAKETQYF. Here the CDR3 DNA reads TGTGCCAGCAGCGTCGGCGACAGGGCTAAAGAGACCCAGTACTTC. The full variable domain, rest sourced from reference TRBV9 and TRBJ2-5, is DSGVTQTPKHLITATGQRVTLRCSPRSGDLSVYWYQQSLDQGLQFLIQYYNGEERAKGNILERFSAQQFPDLHSELNLSSLELGDSALYFCASSVGDRAKETQYFGPGTRLLVL.